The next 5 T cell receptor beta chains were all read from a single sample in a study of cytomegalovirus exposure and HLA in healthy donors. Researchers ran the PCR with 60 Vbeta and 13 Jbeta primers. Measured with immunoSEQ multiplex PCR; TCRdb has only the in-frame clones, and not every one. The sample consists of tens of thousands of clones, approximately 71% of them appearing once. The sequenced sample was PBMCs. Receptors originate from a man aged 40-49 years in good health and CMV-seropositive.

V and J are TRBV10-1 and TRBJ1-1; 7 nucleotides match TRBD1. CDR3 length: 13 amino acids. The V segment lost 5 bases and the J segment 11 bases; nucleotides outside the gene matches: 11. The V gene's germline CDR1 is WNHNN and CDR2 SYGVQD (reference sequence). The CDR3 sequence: CASSHRGPRGAFF. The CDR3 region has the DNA TGCGCCAGCAGTCACAGGGGCCCCCGCGGGGCTTTCTTT.

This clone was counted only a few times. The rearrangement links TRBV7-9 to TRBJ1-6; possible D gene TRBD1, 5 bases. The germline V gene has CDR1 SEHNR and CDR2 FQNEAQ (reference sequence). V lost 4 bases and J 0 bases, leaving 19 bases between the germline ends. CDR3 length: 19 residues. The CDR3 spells CASSSQVTDTDSYNSPLHF. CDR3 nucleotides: TGTGCCAGCAGCTCACAGGTCACGGATACTGACTCCTATAATTCACCCCTCCACTTT.

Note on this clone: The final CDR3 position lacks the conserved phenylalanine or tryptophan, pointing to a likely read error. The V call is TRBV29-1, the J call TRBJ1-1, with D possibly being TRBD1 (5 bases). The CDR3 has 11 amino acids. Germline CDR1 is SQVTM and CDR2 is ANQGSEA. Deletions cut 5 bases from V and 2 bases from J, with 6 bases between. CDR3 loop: CSVQGNTEAFV. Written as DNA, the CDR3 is TGCAGCGTTCAGGGTAACACTGAAGCTTTCGTT.

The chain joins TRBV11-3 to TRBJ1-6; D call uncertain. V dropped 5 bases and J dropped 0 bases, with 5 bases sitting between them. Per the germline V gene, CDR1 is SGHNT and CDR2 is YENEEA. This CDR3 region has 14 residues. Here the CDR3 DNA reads TGTGCCAGCAGCGGGAGCTCCTATAATTCACCCCTCCACTTT. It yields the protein CASSGSSYNSPLHF.

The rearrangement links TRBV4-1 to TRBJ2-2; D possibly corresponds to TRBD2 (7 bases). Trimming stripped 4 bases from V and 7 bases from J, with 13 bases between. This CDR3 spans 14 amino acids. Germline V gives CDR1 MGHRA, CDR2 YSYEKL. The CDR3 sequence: CASSRGGRSGELFF. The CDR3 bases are TGCGCCAGCAGCCGGGGGGGCCGAAGCGGGGAGCTGTTTTTT.